These 10 T cell receptor beta chains came from one sample sequenced in a study of T cell responses to AZD1222 COVID-19 vaccine. Measured with immunoSEQ multiplex PCR; TCRdb has only the in-frame clones, and not every one. The data contain 100,000 or so clones, about 88% of them singletons. The sample here was peripheral blood, taken on day 0 of AZD1222 vaccination. Source of these receptors: an adult in good health.

The chain carries TRBV9 and TRBJ2-3, with D possibly matching TRBD2 (5 bases). This CDR3 spans 14 amino acids. From germline, CDR1 is SGDLS and CDR2 YYNGEE. V lost 3 bases, J lost 4 bases, and 12 bases lay in between. In DNA form, the CDR3 reads TGTGCCAGCAGCGCCCCCCTAGCCGCAGATACGCAGTATTTT. Protein product: CASSAPLAADTQYF.

This clone was detected a few times. V gene TRBV11-2 combines with J gene TRBJ2-5, with unresolved D. This CDR3 is 11 amino acids long. Per the germline V gene, CDR1 is SGHAT and CDR2 is FQNNGV. Trimming removed 0 bases at V and 4 bases at J, with 0 bases between. DNA of the CDR3: TGTGCCAGCAGCTTAGAAGAGACCCAGTACTTC. It is translated as CASSLEETQYF.

The rearrangement joins TRBV28 to TRBJ1-5; the D gene is possibly TRBD1 (6 bases). CDR1 and CDR2 (germline): MDHEN, SYDVKM. The CDR3 contains 15 residues. V dropped 6 bases and J dropped 3 bases, with 15 bases sitting between them. This chain's CDR3 is CASRGGGRANQPQHF. CDR3 nucleotides: TGTGCCAGCAGGGGAGGGGGGCGCGCCAATCAGCCCCAGCATTTT.

V gene TRBV6-5 combines with J gene TRBJ2-1, with TRBD2 matching over 8 bases. CDR1 is MNHEY, CDR2 SVGAGI, per germline. The junction had 8 bases not matched to a gene; V was cut back by 6 bases and J by 7 bases. This CDR3 comprises 14 residues. The CDR3 DNA follows: TGTGCCAGCAGCGAGTTCGGGACTAGAAATGAGCAGTTCTTC. Residues: CASSEFGTRNEQFF.

J is TRBJ1-1 and V is TRBV5-6; no firm D call. The length of the CDR3 is 17 residues. Germline loops: CDR1 SGHDT, CDR2 YYEEEE. V was trimmed by 1 base and J by 1 base, leaving 17 bases between them. The CDR3 here is CASSLLRFGNQNTEAFF. Written as DNA, the CDR3 is TGTGCCAGCAGCTTGCTTCGGTTTGGGAACCAGAACACTGAAGCTTTCTTT. Together with reference TRBV5-6 and TRBJ1-1, the CDR3 gives the full variable domain: DAGVTQSPTHLIKTRGQQVTLRCSPKSGHDTVSWYQQALGQGPQFIFQYYEEEERQRGNFPDRFSGHQFPNYSSELNVNALLLGDSALYLCASSLLRFGNQNTEAFFGQGTRLTVV.

A few counts support this clone. The chain joins TRBV10-3 to TRBJ2-3; D not resolved. Germline loops: CDR1 ENHRY, CDR2 SYGVKD. The germline V and J ends were trimmed by 3 bases and 5 bases, with 15 bases remaining between them. This CDR3 comprises 15 residues. The CDR3 here is CAISDRPGNLDTQYF. The DNA for the CDR3 is TGTGCCATCAGTGATCGTCCAGGTAACCTAGATACGCAGTATTTT.

V is TRBV2 and J is TRBJ2-7, with 7 nucleotides matching TRBD1. Germline CDR1 reads SNHLY; CDR2 reads FYNNEI. This CDR3 is 15 amino acids long. Trimming removed 8 bases from V and 2 bases from J; junction bases left unmatched: 12. CDR3 protein: CASGETGTAAYEQYF. The CDR3 bases are TGTGCCAGCGGGGAAACAGGGACAGCCGCCTACGAGCAGTACTTC. The variable domain in full, with the rest retrieved from reference TRBV2 and TRBJ2-7, is EPEVTQTPSHQVTQMGQEVILRCVPISNHLYFYWYRQILGQKVEFLVSFYNNEISEKSEIFDDQFSVERPDGSNFTLKIRSTKLEDSAMYFCASGETGTAAYEQYFGPGTRLTVT.

The chain joins TRBV18 to TRBJ1-2; D remains ambiguous. The CDR3 contains 13 residues. V was trimmed by 5 bases and J by 5 bases, leaving 12 bases between them. Germline CDR1 KGHSH, CDR2 LQKENI. This CDR3 reads CASSFDGKYGYTF. DNA for the CDR3: TGTGCCAGCTCATTCGACGGCAAATATGGCTACACCTTC.

The count of this clone is one. At one of its ends the junction is not consistent with the germline gene, which may arise from a read error. In nucleotides, the CDR3 is TGTGCCATCAGTGAGGGACTAGCGGCCTACGAGCAGTGCTTC. It translates to CAISEGLAAYEQCF. The J gene is TRBJ2-7, the V gene TRBV10-3; 10 nucleotides line up with TRBD2. The CDR3 length is 14 residues. Germline CDR1 reads ENHRY; CDR2 reads SYGVKD.

This clone turned up a few times. V is TRBV19 and J is TRBJ1-1; D is unclear. The germline V gene has CDR1 LNHDA and CDR2 SQIVND (reference sequence). The CDR3 length is 11 residues. V lost 1 base and J lost 7, with 4 bases in between. The CDR3 DNA sequence: TGTGCCAGTAGTATAGGCCTTGAAGCTTTCTTT. This codes for CASSIGLEAFF.